This T cell receptor (beta chain) was documented in a study of T cells in Graves' hyperthyroidism and ophthalmopathy. Findings of the study overall: Ophthalmopathy and stable hyperthyroidism were told apart by a 13 V-J model. Most expanded thyroid clonotypes above 0.001 also appeared in blood.

The CDR3 loop spans 13 amino acids. The V gene end was trimmed by 9 bases and the J gene end by 4 bases; junction bases not matched to a gene: 6. Germline V gene sequence: CDR1 LNHDA, CDR2 SQIVND (reference sequence). At least ten counts were recorded for this clonotype. What it recognizes is unknown. TCR beta CDR3 sequences were amplified from RNA transcripts. Initially, a first-round RT-PCR of the TCR CDR3 employed the HTBI primer set. TCRdb re-derived calls from the multiplex PCR reads in MiXCR, one entry per CDR3 protein. In the table there are 660,000 or so distinct CDR3 sequences, about 45% of which are singletons. Pregnant or lactating patients were excluded, as were those with uncontrolled infection or other autoimmune disease.

The sequencing sample was made of peripheral blood or thyroid tissue (not recorded which). The sequence was obtained from an adult man with Graves' disease, either hyperthyroidism or ophthalmopathy (not recorded which). The J gene is TRBJ2-7, the V gene TRBV19; 10 bases fit TRBD1. CDR3 amino acids: CASSRDRGYEQYF. The CDR3, as DNA: TGTGCCAGCAGCAGGGACAGGGGTTACGAGCAGTACTTC.